This T cell receptor beta chain was documented in a study of T cells after yellow fever vaccination. TCRdb ran MiXCR on the 5' RACE reads and lists one entry per CDR3 protein. The sample includes about 340,000 distinct CDR3 sequences, approximately 4% seen only once; the top ten take roughly 24%. In this sample, this clonotype turned up many times. V was trimmed by 4 bases and J by 4 bases, leaving 11 bases between them. Looked up from germline, CDR1 is SGHNT and CDR2 is YYREEE (reference sequence). This CDR3 is built from 13 residues. The gene calls are TRBV5-4 and TRBJ1-2; no definite D call. The origin of this receptor is a man aged 18 to 30 who received the YFV17D yellow fever vaccine. The specimen comprised PBMCs, sampled 5 days after the yellow fever booster vaccination. The CDR3: CASSASKTYGYTF. DNA for the CDR3: TGTGCCAGCAGCGCGTCTAAAACCTATGGCTACACCTTC.